The text below deals with one T cell receptor (beta chain). Its antigen is unknown. The source of the sample is a study of a mutant IDH1 vaccine in newly diagnosed glioma. Repertoires were generated with immunoSEQ multiplex PCR, while TCRdb's copy carries only in-frame clones and drops some. The sample consists of some 130,000 clones, around 80% of them appearing once. The time point: week 11, during vaccination. Mutant IDH1 20-mer peptide, at 300 ug, made up each vaccine dose, with topical imiquimod. The V end lost 11 bases, the J end lost 1 base, and 17 bases lay between the germline ends. Germline CDR1 is MNHGY and CDR2 is SVAAGI. The CDR3 has 14 residues.

The chain recombines TRBV6-9 with TRBJ1-1; maybe TRBD1 (6 bases). Sequenced here: PBMCs, sampled from a glioma patient whose treatment included an IDH1 peptide vaccine. The clonotype was recovered from a man aged 35 to 55 with glioma. The CDR3 sequence is CADGDTRPNTEAFF. The DNA for the CDR3 is TGTGCCGACGGGGACACTCGACCGAACACTGAAGCTTTCTTT.